Listed below are T cell receptor beta chains from one sample, sequenced in a study of response to subunit inactivated influenza vaccine. Each CDR3 protein gets one entry after TCRdb re-called the RT-PCR reads with MiXCR. The sample lists about 610,000 distinct CDR3 sequences; about 14% were seen once. The sample here was PBMCs from blood, taken roughly 12 days after vaccination. The receptors stem from a man aged 45-60 years who received an inactivated influenza vaccine. Each CDR3 is given with its conserved first and last residue. The order of the fields is clone size, D gene, V gene, J gene, CDR3 DNA, CDR3 protein. The D gene is left open where the match is weak. The size entry is marked missing in some rows and otherwise reads once, few, many or a size class.

few,NA,TRBV4-3,TRBJ2-7,TGCGCCAGCAGCCAAGCTCGGGGGGCTGGGTCCTACGAGCAGTACTTC,CASSQARGAGSYEQYF
few,TRBD1,TRBV6-2/TRBV6-3,TRBJ2-7,TGTGCCAGCAGCCAACCTACAGGGGGCCCTTCCTACGAGCAGTACTTC,CASSQPTGGPSYEQYF
NA,TRBD1,TRBV5-1,TRBJ2-6,TGCGCCAGCAGCTTATCGGGACAGGTGATCTCTGGGGCCAACGTCCTGACTTTC,CASSLSGQVISGANVLTF
few,TRBD2,TRBV3-1,TRBJ2-7,TGTGCCAGCAGCCAACGGTCCCGGGGGGACGAGCAGTACTTC,CASSQRSRGDEQYF
many,NA,TRBV7-9,TRBJ2-4,TGTGCCAGCAGCTTAGATGGGGTTGCCAAAAACATTCAGTACTTC,CASSLDGVAKNIQYF
many,TRBD2,TRBV9,TRBJ2-1,TGTGCCAGCAGCGCAACTAGCGGGAGTTTCTATGAGCAGTTCTTC,CASSATSGSFYEQFF
once,TRBD1,TRBV10-2,TRBJ2-1,TGCACCAGCAGTGAGTCGACTCAGGGGGGTTGGGACAGGCCGAACAATGAGCAGTTCTTC,CTSSESTQGGWDRPNNEQFF
many,NA,TRBV12-3/TRBV12-4,TRBJ2-5,TGTGCCAGCAGTTTCTTACAGAGGGGAGAGACCCAGTACTTC,CASSFLQRGETQYF
many,NA,TRBV6-1,TRBJ1-3,TGTGCCAGCAGTGGATGGACGGCCTCTGGAAACACCATATATTTT,CASSGWTASGNTIYF
few,TRBD1,TRBV12-3/TRBV12-4,TRBJ2-7,TGTGCCAGCACCGGGACAGGGGCCTCCTACGAGCAGTACTTC,CASTGTGASYEQYF
NA,TRBD1,TRBV5-1,TRBJ2-4,TGCGCCAGCAGCGGAGGACAGGGGACTAACATTCAGTACTTC,CASSGGQGTNIQYF
NA,TRBD1,TRBV20-1,TRBJ1-6,TGCAGTGCTGAAGAACAGGGGGAATCCCTCCACTTT,CSAEEQGESLHF
few,NA,TRBV20-1,TRBJ1-5,TGCAGTGCTAGAGAGGACACTGGGCAGCCCCAGCATTTT,CSAREDTGQPQHF
few,NA,TRBV14,TRBJ2-7,TGTGCCAGCAGCCGATTTGAGGAGCAGTACTTC,CASSRFEEQYF
NA,TRBD1,TRBV3-1,TRBJ1-5,TGTGCCAGCAGCCAAGCGACAGGGGGTCAGCCCCAGCATTTT,CASSQATGGQPQHF
NA,NA,TRBV29-1,TRBJ2-5,TGCAGCGTTGAATCCGTTCAGGGAGCGTCGGACCAAGAGACCCAGTACTTC,CSVESVQGASDQETQYF
NA,TRBD1,TRBV4-1,TRBJ2-3,TGCGCCAGCAGCACCGAAACAGGGGGCGGCACAGATACGCAGTATTTT,CASSTETGGGTDTQYF
few,TRBD2,TRBV2,TRBJ2-3,TGTGCCAGCACCCTAGCGGGGGGGGGAGATACGCAGTATTTT,CASTLAGGGDTQYF
few,TRBD2,TRBV29-1,TRBJ2-5,TGCAGCGTTGAATCTAGCGGGGGTTTCCAAGAGACCCAGTACTTC,CSVESSGGFQETQYF
NA,TRBD2,TRBV7-9,TRBJ2-5,TGTGCCAGCAGCACCTCGGGACTATTACAAGAGACCCAGTACTTC,CASSTSGLLQETQYF
NA,TRBD2,TRBV20-1,TRBJ2-3,TGCAGTGCTAGCCAGGGAGGGCGGCCGGGTTTT,CSASQGGRPGF
NA,NA,TRBV4-3,TRBJ2-2,TGCGCCAGCAGCCAAGAAGGCAGGAGTACCACCGGGGAGCTGTTTTTT,CASSQEGRSTTGELFF